This TCR beta chain was profiled in a study of T cell responses to AZD1222 COVID-19 vaccine. General study points: Reports say nearly half of spike-specific TCRs go after unmutated variant regions. Baseline serology detected seropositivity in only a handful of AZD1222 recipients. Possibly, clonal diversity was underestimated; donors were largely white British and included more females.

There are 15 residues in the CDR3. V lost 6 bases, J lost 7 bases, and 16 bases lay in between. Germline values: CDR1 SNHLY, CDR2 FYNNEI. Here immunoSEQ multiplex PCR was the method, and the copy in TCRdb shows in-frame clones only, minus some. This sample has tens of thousands of clones, with 92% found just once. Recipients boosted at about 4 weeks or about 12 weeks are pooled. Concerning this clone: Antigen specificity is unknown.

The sequence derives from an adult who received the AZD1222 COVID-19 vaccine. Specimen: peripheral blood, collected 28 days after the second AZD1222 dose. This rearrangement joins TRBV2 to TRBJ1-6; D remains unclear. CDR3: CASSVGDVGNSPLHF. In DNA form, the CDR3 reads TGTGCCAGCAGCGTCGGGGATGTTGGGAATTCACCCCTCCACTTT.